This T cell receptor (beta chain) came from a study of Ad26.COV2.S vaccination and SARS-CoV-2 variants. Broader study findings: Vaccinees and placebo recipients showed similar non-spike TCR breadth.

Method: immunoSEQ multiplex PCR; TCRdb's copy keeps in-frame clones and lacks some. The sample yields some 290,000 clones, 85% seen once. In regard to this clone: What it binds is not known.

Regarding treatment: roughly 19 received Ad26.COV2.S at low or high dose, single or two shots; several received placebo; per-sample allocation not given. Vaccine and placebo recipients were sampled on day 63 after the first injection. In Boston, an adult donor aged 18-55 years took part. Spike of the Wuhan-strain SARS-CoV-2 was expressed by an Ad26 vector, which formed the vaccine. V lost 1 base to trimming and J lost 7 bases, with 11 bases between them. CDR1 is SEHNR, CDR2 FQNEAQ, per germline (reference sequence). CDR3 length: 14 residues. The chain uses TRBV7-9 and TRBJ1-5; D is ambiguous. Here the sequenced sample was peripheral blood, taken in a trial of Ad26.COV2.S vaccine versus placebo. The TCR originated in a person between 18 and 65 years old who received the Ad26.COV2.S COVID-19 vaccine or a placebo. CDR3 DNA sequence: TGTGCCAGCAGCTTAGGGACCGGGAACCAGCCCCAGCATTTT. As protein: CASSLGTGNQPQHF.